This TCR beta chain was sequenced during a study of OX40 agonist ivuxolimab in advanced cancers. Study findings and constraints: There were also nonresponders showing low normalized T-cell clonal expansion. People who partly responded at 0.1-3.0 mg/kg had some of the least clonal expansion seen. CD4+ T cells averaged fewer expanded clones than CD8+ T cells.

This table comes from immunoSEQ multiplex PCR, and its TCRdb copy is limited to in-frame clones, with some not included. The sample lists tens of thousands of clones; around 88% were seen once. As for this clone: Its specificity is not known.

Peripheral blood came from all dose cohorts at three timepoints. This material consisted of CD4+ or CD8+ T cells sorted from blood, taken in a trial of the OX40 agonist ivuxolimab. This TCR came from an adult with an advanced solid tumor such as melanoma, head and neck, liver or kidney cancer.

In DNA, the CDR3 is TGTGCCAGTATTCCCGGGGGGGGCGCGGACACTGAAGCTTTCTTT. It yields the protein CASIPGGGADTEAFF. The V gene is TRBV19, the J gene TRBJ1-1; possible D gene TRBD1, 6 bases. Germline V gene data show CDR1 as LNHDA and CDR2 as SQIVND (reference sequence). CDR3 length: 15 residues. Trimming cost V 7 bases and J 3 bases, with 18 bases left between them.